This T cell receptor beta chain was obtained from a study of OX40 agonist ivuxolimab in advanced cancers. Study background: Patients undergoing dose escalation presented with hepatocellular carcinoma, melanoma, renal cell or head and neck cancer. Of mixed ages from about 20 to 90 and averaging roughly 64 years, the group was roughly 85% male.

Sampling times: baseline, cycle 4 day 1, cycle 7 day 1. The assay was immunoSEQ multiplex PCR, and TCRdb's table has in-frame clones only and misses some. The repertoire holds 55,000 to 85,000 clones, with 87% as singletons. Comment on this clone: The antigen remains unidentified.

The CDR3 spans 17 residues. V shed 0 bases and J 4 bases; nucleotides not matched to a gene: 4. The V gene's germline CDR1 is KGHSH and CDR2 LQKENI. Study-level results: Dose levels from 0.1 to 3.0 mg/kg saw CD4+ and CD8+ blood T cells expand clonally by week 6.

The chain uses TRBV18 and TRBJ2-3; 13 bases are a match to TRBD2. The source is an adult with an advanced solid tumor such as melanoma, head and neck, liver or kidney cancer. Sequencing used CD4+ or CD8+ T cells sorted from blood, obtained in a trial of the OX40 agonist ivuxolimab. The CDR3 spells CASSPPGLAGVSDTQYF. CDR3 coding DNA: TGTGCCAGCTCACCACCCGGACTAGCGGGAGTTTCAGATACGCAGTATTTT.